Below are 2 T cell receptor beta chains sequenced from a single sample in a study of T cells in Graves' hyperthyroidism and ophthalmopathy. TCR beta CDR3 regions were amplified from RNA transcripts. A set of HTBI primers served as the primers for a first-round RT-PCR of the TCR CDR3. TCRdb reanalysed the multiplex PCR reads using MiXCR and keeps one entry per CDR3 protein. This sample has more than 45,000 distinct CDR3 sequences, with around half found just once. Material: blood. Every receptor here comes from a woman in her twenties or thirties with Graves' ophthalmopathy.

This sequence joins TRBV20-1 and TRBJ2-2, with TRBD1 identical over 7 bases. The CDR3 runs 17 residues. The ends lost 0 bases at V and 2 bases at J; junction bases unmatched: 9. The V gene's germline CDR1 is DFQATT and CDR2 SNEGSKA (reference sequence). Written as DNA, the CDR3 is TGCAGTGCTAGAGATCCGGGACAGCCTGGAAACACCGGGGAGCTGTTTTTT. Translation gives CSARDPGQPGNTGELFF.

The genes are TRBV24-1 and TRBJ2-1; TRBD1 matches at 9 bases. V lost 8 bases and J lost 5; bases outside the gene matches: 6. Germline lookup yields CDR1 KGHDR and CDR2 SFDVKD. CDR3 length: 14 amino acids. The CDR3 nucleotides read TGTGCCACCAATGCCGGGACAGGGAACAATGAGCAGTTCTTC. Translating it yields CATNAGTGNNEQFF.